This TCR beta chain came from a study of cytomegalovirus exposure and HLA in healthy donors. About the research overall: Genotyping showed roughly 77% of 350 to 400 donors falling in the Caucasian-associated ancestry cluster.

With 6 bases removed from V and 2 bases from J, the gap between germline ends came to 17 bases. This CDR3 spans 15 amino acids. CDR1 is MDHEN and CDR2 is SYDVKM in the germline V gene. Broader study findings: Segments of the TCR beta V type were, in most cases, productive about 87% or about 30% of the time in an earlier analysis.

60 Vbeta and 13 Jbeta primers were used in PCR. The data were produced by immunoSEQ multiplex PCR, yet TCRdb's version contains in-frame clones alone and is incomplete. The record lists tens of thousands of clones, of which the ten most abundant hold around 17%. Of note for this clone: Its antigen is unidentified.

The sample comprised PBMCs. The J gene is TRBJ2-7, the V gene TRBV28; D is possibly TRBD1 (6 bases). This receptor was taken from a male donor in good health and CMV-seropositive. The CDR3 sequence is CASRQQGSNTYEQYF. As DNA, the CDR3 is TGTGCCAGCAGACAACAGGGAAGCAACACCTACGAGCAGTACTTC.